This TCR beta chain is drawn from a study of shared clonotypes between healthy human individuals. Whole-study context: The cohort comprised a couple of women and a few men. Their ages spanned 18 to 49 years.

Germline V gene data show CDR1 as SGHAT and CDR2 as FQNNGV. The V gene lost 0 bases and the J gene lost 0 bases, with 17 bases spanning the gap. The CDR3 is made up of 19 amino acids. Each sample came from a Caucasian adult donor living in Nashville, Tennessee. Input per replicate PCR of unsorted PBMC was roughly 300 ng DNA, corresponding to roughly 30,000 T cell genomes. Generated by immunoSEQ multiplex PCR, the TCRdb table keeps only in-frame clones and is missing some. The sample contains 450,000 to 550,000 clones, around 79% of which appear only once. The J gene is TRBJ1-4, the V gene TRBV11-2; D ambiguous. Sequenced: PBMCs. This clonotype originated in a woman in her thirties or forties in good health. Some clones in this sample may be carry-over from other donors' samples. Here the CDR3 reads CASSLEGGIGPATNEKLFF. In DNA, the CDR3 is TGTGCCAGCAGCTTAGAAGGAGGGATTGGCCCTGCAACTAATGAAAAACTGTTTTTT.